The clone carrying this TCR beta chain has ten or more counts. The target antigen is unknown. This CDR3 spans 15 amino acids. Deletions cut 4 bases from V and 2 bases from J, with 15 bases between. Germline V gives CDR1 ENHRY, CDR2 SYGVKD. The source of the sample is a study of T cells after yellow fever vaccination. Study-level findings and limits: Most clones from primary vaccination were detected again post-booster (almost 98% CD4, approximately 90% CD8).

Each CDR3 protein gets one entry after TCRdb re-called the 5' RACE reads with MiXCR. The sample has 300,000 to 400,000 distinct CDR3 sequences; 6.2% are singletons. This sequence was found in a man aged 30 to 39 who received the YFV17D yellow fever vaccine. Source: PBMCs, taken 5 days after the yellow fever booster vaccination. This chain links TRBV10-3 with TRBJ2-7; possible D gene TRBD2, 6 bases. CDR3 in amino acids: CAISGLGGLTYEQYF. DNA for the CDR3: TGTGCCATCAGTGGGTTGGGAGGCCTAACCTACGAGCAGTACTTC.